These 16 T cell receptor beta chains came from one sample sequenced in a study of early T cells in non-severe SARS-CoV-2 infection. A single record per CDR3 protein comes from TCRdb applying MiXCR to the 5' RACE reads. The sample has over 55,000 distinct CDR3 sequences, more than 7% seen once. Sequenced sample: whole blood. These receptor sequences come from an adult who was a healthcare worker with PCR-confirmed SARS-CoV-2 infection or an uninfected control (not recorded which).

The chain links TRBV29-1 to TRBJ2-2, with 10 bases identical to TRBD2. CDR3 length: 14 residues. The germline V gene has CDR1 SQVTM and CDR2 ANQGSEA. V lost 8 bases and J lost 1; bases outside the gene matches: 4. CDR3: CSFIAGGNTGELFF. CDR3 DNA sequence: TGCAGCTTCATAGCGGGAGGGAACACCGGGGAGCTGTTTTTT.

This clonotype occurred a few times. The V and J genes are TRBV5-4 and TRBJ2-1, with D uncertain. The CDR3 loop spans 15 amino acids. Trimming shortened V by 2 bases and J by 0 bases, and 9 bases separated the two germline ends. The V gene's germline CDR1 is SGHNT and CDR2 YYREEE (reference sequence). The CDR3 DNA is TGTGCCAGCAGCTTCGCCTTAAGCTCCTACAATGAGCAGTTCTTC. Translation gives CASSFALSSYNEQFF.

The CDR3 DNA follows: TGTGCCAGCAGCTTAGATCCCCTTCCTAACAATGAGCAGTTCTTC. It specifies CASSLDPLPNNEQFF. The chain is built from TRBV11-2 and TRBJ2-1; D gene uncertain. The length of the CDR3 is 15 residues. Per the germline V gene, CDR1 is SGHAT and CDR2 is FQNNGV. V lost 0 bases to trimming and J lost 5 bases, with 11 bases between them. The whole variable domain, remainder taken from reference TRBV11-2 and TRBJ2-1, is EAGVAQSPRYKIIEKRQSVAFWCNPISGHATLYWYQQILGQGPKLLIQFQNNGVVDDSQLPKDRFSAERLKGVDSTLKIQPAKLEDSAVYLCASSLDPLPNNEQFFGPGTRLTVL.

The chain carries TRBV9 and TRBJ2-1; D not resolved. V was trimmed by 0 bases and J by 5 bases, leaving 9 bases between them. There are 14 residues in the CDR3. CDR1 and CDR2 from the germline V gene are SGDLS and YYNGEE. The CDR3 DNA follows: TGTGCCAGCAGCGTAGAACCAAACCACAATGAGCAGTTCTTC. The encoded protein is CASSVEPNHNEQFF.

The table lists this clonotype with many counts. The rearrangement uses TRBV24-1 and TRBJ2-1, with TRBD2 identical over 9 bases. Germline V CDR1 and CDR2: KGHDR, SFDVKD. The CDR3 loop spans 16 amino acids. V lost 1 base, J lost 8 bases, and 8 bases stayed unmatched. The CDR3 nucleotides are TGTGCCACCAGTGATTTAGCGGGAGGAGCTGTCGATGAGCAGTTCTTC. It specifies CATSDLAGGAVDEQFF.

This clonotype has at least ten counts. The chain links TRBV20-1 to TRBJ1-6; TRBD1 matches 10 bases. J lost 6 bases, V lost 0 bases, and 8 bases had no gene match. Germline V gene sequence: CDR1 DFQATT, CDR2 SNEGSKA (reference sequence). The CDR3 has 17 residues. CDR3 loop: CSARDSWDRGFNSPLHF. In nucleotides, the CDR3 is TGCAGTGCTAGAGATTCTTGGGACAGGGGATTTAATTCACCCCTCCACTTT.

The chain recombines TRBV28 with TRBJ2-7; perhaps D is TRBD1 or TRBD2 (5 bases each). Deletions cut 8 bases from V and 0 bases from J, with 14 bases between. The length of the CDR3 is 14 residues. In germline, CDR1 is MDHEN, CDR2 SYDVKM. CDR3: CASQGTESSYEQYF. CDR3 nucleotides: TGTGCCAGCCAAGGGACCGAGTCCTCCTACGAGCAGTACTTC.

The rearrangement links TRBV7-3 to TRBJ1-3; D is uncertain. The CDR3 runs 16 residues. The germline CDR1 and CDR2 sequences are SGHTA and FQGTGA. The V end was cut by 2 bases, the J end by 6 bases, with 17 bases between. The CDR3 DNA reads as TGTGCCAGCAGCTTAGGCCCTTTAGAAGCTGAAAACACCATATATTTT. It is translated as CASSLGPLEAENTIYF.

This clonotype was detected many times. V gene TRBV7-9 combines with J gene TRBJ2-7; the D is unclear. The CDR3 length is 13 residues. From germline, CDR1 is SEHNR and CDR2 FQNEAQ (reference sequence). Trimming cost V 3 bases and J 2 bases, with 8 bases left between them. DNA for the CDR3: TGTGCCAGCAGCTTGACTGGCACCTACGAGCAGTACTTC. Translating gives CASSLTGTYEQYF.

The rearrangement joins TRBV7-3 to TRBJ2-5, with D perhaps matching TRBD1 (6 bases). Germline lookup yields CDR1 SGHTA and CDR2 FQGTGA. V was trimmed by 5 bases and J by 2 bases, leaving 9 bases between them. The CDR3 contains 13 residues. The CDR3 here is CASSPGQQETQYF. The CDR3 bases are TGTGCCAGCAGCCCTGGACAGCAAGAGACCCAGTACTTC. The full variable domain, its missing parts supplied by reference TRBV7-3 and TRBJ2-5, is GAGVSQTPSNKVTEKGKYVELRCDPISGHTALYWYRQSLGQGPEFLIYFQGTGAADDSGLPNDRFFAVRPEGSVSTLKIQRTERGDSAVYLCASSPGQQETQYFGPGTRLLVL.

This clonotype was observed a few times. The chain employs TRBV5-1 and TRBJ2-1, with a tentative D call TRBD1 (6 bases). The CDR3 runs 14 residues. Germline assignment: CDR1 SGHRS and CDR2 YFSETQ. The ends were cut back, 0 bases at V and 2 bases at J, with 6 bases in the middle. The CDR3 DNA sequence: TGCGCCAGCAGCTTGGGACAGGCCTACAATGAGCAGTTCTTC. It is translated as CASSLGQAYNEQFF.

This clonotype was counted ten times or more. V gene TRBV27 combines with J gene TRBJ2-3, with TRBD2 matching over 8 bases. With 5 bases clipped from V and 3 bases from J, the junction kept 4 bases outside the gene matches. The V gene's germline CDR1 is MNHEY and CDR2 SMNVEV (reference sequence). There are 14 residues in the CDR3. Here the CDR3 DNA reads TGTGCCAGCAGTGAGAGCGGGAGTACAGATACGCAGTATTTT. Its protein product is CASSESGSTDTQYF.

This clonotype has more than one count but fewer than ten. This chain uses TRBV3-1 with TRBJ1-1; D is unclear. Trimming pared 6 bases from V and 6 bases from J, leaving 20 bases between. CDR3 size: 15 residues. Germline CDR1 LGHDT, CDR2 YNNKEL (reference sequence). CDR3 in amino acids: CASSSTSLGRPEAFF. CDR3 coding DNA: TGTGCCAGCAGTTCAACATCCCTAGGGAGACCTGAAGCTTTCTTT.

This clonotype was seen a few times. The V and J genes are TRBV7-6 and TRBJ2-1, with 11 bases aligning to TRBD2. CDR3 length equals 14 residues. The germline V gene encodes CDR1 SGHVS and CDR2 FNYEAQ. V lost 8 bases to trimming and J lost 10 bases; unmatched junction nucleotides: 10. The chain's CDR3 is CASGLAGPSSEQFF. The CDR3 DNA is TGTGCCAGCGGACTAGCGGGTCCCTCGTCGGAGCAGTTCTTC.

For the CDR3, the DNA is TGCAGTGCTAGAGAACCTCTCGCGGGGGTTAAAAATACGCAGTATTTT. It encodes CSAREPLAGVKNTQYF. The V gene is TRBV20-1, the J gene TRBJ2-3; 7 nucleotides line up with TRBD2. This CDR3 comprises 16 residues. Germline values: CDR1 DFQATT, CDR2 SNEGSKA (reference sequence). J gave up 7 bases and V 0 bases, and 13 bases lay outside the gene matches.

This clonotype was detected many times. This chain joins TRBV7-9 and TRBJ2-1, with a weak D call TRBD1 (5 bases). Trimming stripped 1 base from V and 4 bases from J, with 5 bases between. This CDR3 has 13 residues. In germline, CDR1 is SEHNR, CDR2 FQNEAQ (reference sequence). The CDR3 protein is CASSLGQYNEQFF. The DNA for the CDR3 is TGTGCCAGCAGCTTAGGACAGTACAATGAGCAGTTCTTC.